This is a list of T cell receptor beta chains from one sample in a study of CD8+ T cells in alopecia areata. Generated by immunoSEQ multiplex PCR, the TCRdb table keeps only in-frame clones and is missing some. Among some 210,000 clones listed, approximately 61% were seen once. Sample: CD4+ T cells sorted from blood, taken at week 0. These TCRs come from a human donor with alopecia areata. Both conserved end residues are part of each CDR3. The order of the fields is CDR3 DNA, CDR3 protein, clone size, D gene, J gene, V gene. A D gene is named only where the DNA matches it firmly. Not every row has a clone size; where given, it reads once, few, many or a size class.

DNA: TGCAGCGTTGATAAGGAGGACCGGGATACGCAGTATTTT
CDR3: CSVDKEDRDTQYF
size: -
D: -
J: TRBJ2-3
V: TRBV29-1

DNA: TGTGCCAGCAGCGCAGGACCGGCAAACACTGAAGCTTTCTTT
CDR3: CASSAGPANTEAFF
size: -
D: -
J: TRBJ1-1
V: TRBV7-9

DNA: TGCGCCAGCAGCTTGGGGGGCGCCGGACCCAGCTCCTACGAGCAGTACTTC
CDR3: CASSLGGAGPSSYEQYF
size: -
D: -
J: TRBJ2-7
V: TRBV5-1

DNA: TGTGCCTGGAGTGTCCGCTACAATCAGCCCCAGCATTTT
CDR3: CAWSVRYNQPQHF
size: few
D: -
J: TRBJ1-5
V: TRBV30

DNA: TGTGCCAGTAGTACAGCGGCCAGCTCCTACGAGCAGTACTTC
CDR3: CASSTAASSYEQYF
size: -
D: -
J: TRBJ2-7
V: TRBV19

DNA: TGTGCCAGCAGCTCGACAGGCTTTAGCACAGATACGCAGTATTTT
CDR3: CASSSTGFSTDTQYF
size: -
D: -
J: TRBJ2-3
V: TRBV5-4

DNA: TGTGCCAGCAGCTTAGGACCCCTGACTAGCCCGGGGGAGACCCAGTACTTC
CDR3: CASSLGPLTSPGETQYF
size: -
D: TRBD2
J: TRBJ2-5
V: TRBV11-3

DNA: TGCAGCGTTGGGAGGGGGGACACAGATACGCAGTATTTT
CDR3: CSVGRGDTDTQYF
size: -
D: -
J: TRBJ2-3
V: TRBV29-1

DNA: TGCGCCAGCAGCTTGGGACTCGACCCCTCCTACGAGCAGTACTTC
CDR3: CASSLGLDPSYEQYF
size: -
D: -
J: TRBJ2-7
V: TRBV5-1

DNA: TGTGCCTGGAGTGGGTCCTACCCCTACAATGAGCAGTTCTTC
CDR3: CAWSGSYPYNEQFF
size: -
D: -
J: TRBJ2-1
V: TRBV30

DNA: TGTGCCAGCAGCTCGTTACCGACCCCTGGGGAGACAGATACGCAGTATTTT
CDR3: CASSSLPTPGETDTQYF
size: few
D: -
J: TRBJ2-3
V: TRBV7-9

DNA: TGTGCCAGCAGTGAACGTAAGGCGACTAGCTCAACAGATACGCAGTATTTT
CDR3: CASSERKATSSTDTQYF
size: -
D: TRBD2
J: TRBJ2-3
V: TRBV2

DNA: TGCGCCAGCAGTAGCAGGGGGGACAATGAGCAGTTCTTC
CDR3: CASSSRGDNEQFF
size: once
D: -
J: TRBJ2-1
V: TRBV5-1

DNA: TGTGCCAGCAGCCAAGTATGGCTAGCGGGGATTGAGCAGTTCTTC
CDR3: CASSQVWLAGIEQFF
size: -
D: TRBD2
J: TRBJ2-1
V: TRBV4-2

DNA: TGTGCCAGCTCCCGGGACAGGAACCAAAACATTCAGTACTTC
CDR3: CASSRDRNQNIQYF
size: -
D: TRBD1
J: TRBJ2-4
V: TRBV2

DNA: TGTGCCAGTAGTAAGGGGCGGGACGTTGGAGGCTACACCTTC
CDR3: CASSKGRDVGGYTF
size: few
D: -
J: TRBJ1-2
V: TRBV19

DNA: TGCAGCGCTGCGGAACAGGGACTAAACACTGAAGCTTTCTTT
CDR3: CSAAEQGLNTEAFF
size: -
D: -
J: TRBJ1-1
V: TRBV29-1

DNA: TGTGCCTGGAGTCAGGGGGCCGTTTCACCCCTCCACTTT
CDR3: CAWSQGAVSPLHF
size: -
D: TRBD1
J: TRBJ1-6
V: TRBV30

DNA: TGTGCCAGCTCGCCCGGACAGGGCGGCTATGGCTACACCTTC
CDR3: CASSPGQGGYGYTF
size: few
D: TRBD1
J: TRBJ1-2
V: TRBV9

DNA: TGTGCCAGCAGTTACTCGTCGCTTGCAACTAATGAAAAACTGTTTTTT
CDR3: CASSYSSLATNEKLFF
size: -
D: -
J: TRBJ1-4
V: TRBV6-5

DNA: TGTGCCAGCAGTTACACGGTGGGGGGCTCCTACGAGCAGTACTTC
CDR3: CASSYTVGGSYEQYF
size: -
D: -
J: TRBJ2-7
V: TRBV6-6

DNA: TGTGCCTGGGCCCCGGGACAGGTCAACGAGCAGTACTTC
CDR3: CAWAPGQVNEQYF
size: -
D: TRBD1
J: TRBJ2-7
V: TRBV30

DNA: TGTGCCAGCAGCGAGCTCGGCGGGCGGAACACCGGGGAGCTGTTTTTT
CDR3: CASSELGGRNTGELFF
size: -
D: -
J: TRBJ2-2
V: TRBV9

DNA: TGTGCCAGCAGACCGACAGGGGGCCGGAACACTGAAGCTTTCTTT
CDR3: CASRPTGGRNTEAFF
size: -
D: TRBD1
J: TRBJ1-1
V: TRBV2

DNA: TGTGCCAGCAGCCGTACCGCCGGGACTAGGATAGATACGCAGTATTTT
CDR3: CASSRTAGTRIDTQYF
size: -
D: TRBD2
J: TRBJ2-3
V: TRBV7-2

DNA: TGTGCCTGGCGGAACACTGAAGCTTTCTTT
CDR3: CAWRNTEAFF
size: few
D: -
J: TRBJ1-1
V: TRBV30

DNA: TGTGCCAGCAGCCTACCTTCTTCCGACCATACGCAGTATTTT
CDR3: CASSLPSSDHTQYF
size: -
D: -
J: TRBJ2-3
V: TRBV4-2

DNA: TGTGCCAGCAGCTTCCCTAGCGGGGGGACTAACAATGAGCAGTTCTTC
CDR3: CASSFPSGGTNNEQFF
size: few
D: TRBD2
J: TRBJ2-1
V: TRBV7-2

DNA: TGTGCCAGCAGTGATATGGGGGAAGGACAACGCGGCTACACCTTC
CDR3: CASSDMGEGQRGYTF
size: -
D: -
J: TRBJ1-2
V: TRBV25-1

DNA: TGCAGCGTTAGGAGAGGGGCCTACGAGCAGTACTTC
CDR3: CSVRRGAYEQYF
size: -
D: -
J: TRBJ2-7
V: TRBV29-1

DNA: TGTGCCAGCAGCGTACAGCAAGGGGTCGGGGAGCAGTTCTTC
CDR3: CASSVQQGVGEQFF
size: -
D: -
J: TRBJ2-1
V: TRBV9

DNA: TGTGCCTGGAGTGCCGGGACAGGGGCGCATGGCTACACCTTC
CDR3: CAWSAGTGAHGYTF
size: -
D: TRBD1
J: TRBJ1-2
V: TRBV30

DNA: TGTGCCAGCAGTCCACCCCTAAGAGCGGATATCAGCACAGATACGCAGTATTTT
CDR3: CASSPPLRADISTDTQYF
size: -
D: -
J: TRBJ2-3
V: TRBV27

DNA: TGTGCCAGCAGCCGGGACGGACAGCCCCAGCATTTT
CDR3: CASSRDGQPQHF
size: -
D: -
J: TRBJ1-5
V: TRBV5-6

DNA: TGCAGCGTTGCAGGGGGCCAAGAGACCCAGTACTTC
CDR3: CSVAGGQETQYF
size: few
D: TRBD1
J: TRBJ2-5
V: TRBV29-1

DNA: TGTGCCATCGCGACAGAAAGGAACACTGAAGCTTTCTTT
CDR3: CAIATERNTEAFF
size: -
D: -
J: TRBJ1-1
V: TRBV2

DNA: TGTGCCAGCAGCCAAGCAAAGGTCCTTACTGGAAACACCATATATTTT
CDR3: CASSQAKVLTGNTIYF
size: -
D: -
J: TRBJ1-3
V: TRBV11-2

DNA: TGTGCCAGCAGCTCCGCCCCTGGGAGCTCTCACGAGCAGTACTTC
CDR3: CASSSAPGSSHEQYF
size: -
D: -
J: TRBJ2-7
V: TRBV11-2

DNA: TGCAGCGTTGGGCGGACAGGGAGCAATCAGCCCCAGCATTTT
CDR3: CSVGRTGSNQPQHF
size: few
D: TRBD1
J: TRBJ1-5
V: TRBV29-1

DNA: TGCGCCAGCAGCCAAGAAGCACCCAAAAACATTCAGTACTTC
CDR3: CASSQEAPKNIQYF
size: -
D: -
J: TRBJ2-4
V: TRBV4-1

DNA: TGCAGCGTTGATACAGGGGGATCTGGGGCCAACGTCCTGACTTTC
CDR3: CSVDTGGSGANVLTF
size: -
D: TRBD1
J: TRBJ2-6
V: TRBV29-1

DNA: TGTGCCAGCAGTTCAAGGACAGGGAGCTCCTACAATGAGCAGTTCTTC
CDR3: CASSSRTGSSYNEQFF
size: -
D: TRBD1
J: TRBJ2-1
V: TRBV6-5

DNA: TGTGCCAGCAGCCCCGCGCCTTACGAGCAGTACTTC
CDR3: CASSPAPYEQYF
size: -
D: -
J: TRBJ2-7
V: TRBV7-9

DNA: TGTGCCAGCAGTTCCCCTTCACAGGGGAACACTGAAGCTTTCTTT
CDR3: CASSSPSQGNTEAFF
size: -
D: -
J: TRBJ1-1
V: TRBV27

DNA: TGTGCCAGCATAGGGGCGGTTGGCTACACCTTC
CDR3: CASIGAVGYTF
size: -
D: -
J: TRBJ1-2
V: TRBV9

DNA: TGTGCCTGGAGTGTACTTCGGTTTTATGGCTACACCTTC
CDR3: CAWSVLRFYGYTF
size: few
D: -
J: TRBJ1-2
V: TRBV30

DNA: TGTGCCAGCAGTGGTAGGGGGGAGCAGTACTTC
CDR3: CASSGRGEQYF
size: -
D: -
J: TRBJ2-7
V: TRBV2